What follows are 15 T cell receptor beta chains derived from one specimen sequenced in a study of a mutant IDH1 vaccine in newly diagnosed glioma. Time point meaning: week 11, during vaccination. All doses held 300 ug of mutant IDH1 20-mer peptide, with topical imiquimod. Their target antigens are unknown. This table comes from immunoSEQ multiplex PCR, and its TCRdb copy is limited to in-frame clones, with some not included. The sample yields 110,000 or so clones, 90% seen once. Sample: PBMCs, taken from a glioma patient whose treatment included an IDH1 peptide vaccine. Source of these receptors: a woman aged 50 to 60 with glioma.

CDR3 DNA sequence: TGCAGCGTGGGAAGGTCGTTTAATGAAAAACTGTTTTTT. Translation: CSVGRSFNEKLFF. This chain links TRBV29-1 with TRBJ1-4; no firm D call. Germline V CDR1 and CDR2: SQVTM, ANQGSEA. Trimming removed 6 bases at V and 4 bases at J, with 12 bases between. This CDR3 has 13 residues.

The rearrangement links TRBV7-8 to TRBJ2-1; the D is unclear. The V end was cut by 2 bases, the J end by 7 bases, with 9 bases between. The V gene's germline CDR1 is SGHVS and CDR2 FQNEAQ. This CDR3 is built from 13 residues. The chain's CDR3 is CASSLNAVNEQFF. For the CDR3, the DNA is TGTGCCAGCAGCTTAAATGCCGTTAATGAGCAGTTCTTC.

The CDR3 protein is CASSLIGTYNEQFF. Written as DNA, the CDR3 is TGTGCCAGCAGCTTAATCGGGACGTACAATGAGCAGTTCTTC. The V and J genes are TRBV7-3 and TRBJ2-1; either TRBD1 or TRBD2 may supply D (5 bases each). CDR1 and CDR2 (germline): SGHTA, FQGTGA. Trimming cost V 1 base and J 4 bases, with 8 bases left between them. This CDR3 is built from 14 residues.

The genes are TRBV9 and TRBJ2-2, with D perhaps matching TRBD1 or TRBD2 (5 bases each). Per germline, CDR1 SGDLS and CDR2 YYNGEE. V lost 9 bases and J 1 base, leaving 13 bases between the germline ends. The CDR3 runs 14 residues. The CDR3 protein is CATGGTGNTGELFF. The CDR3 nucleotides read TGTGCCACTGGGGGAACAGGGAACACCGGGGAGCTGTTTTTT. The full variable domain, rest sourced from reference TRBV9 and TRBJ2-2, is DSGVTQTPKHLITATGQRVTLRCSPRSGDLSVYWYQQSLDQGLQFLIQYYNGEERAKGNILERFSAQQFPDLHSELNLSSLELGDSALYFCATGGTGNTGELFFGEGSRLTVL.

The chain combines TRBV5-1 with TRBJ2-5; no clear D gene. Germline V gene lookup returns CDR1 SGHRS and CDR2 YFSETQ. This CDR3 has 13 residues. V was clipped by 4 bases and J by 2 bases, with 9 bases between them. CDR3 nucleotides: TGCGCCAGCAGCGGAGAGCTTCAAGAGACCCAGTACTTC. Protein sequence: CASSGELQETQYF.

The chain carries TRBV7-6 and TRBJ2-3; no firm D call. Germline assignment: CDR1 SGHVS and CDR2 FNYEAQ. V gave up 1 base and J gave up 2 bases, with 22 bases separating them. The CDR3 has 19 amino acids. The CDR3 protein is CASSLDDRYRLNYTDTQYF. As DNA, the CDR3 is TGTGCCAGCAGCTTAGATGATAGGTATAGGTTGAATTACACAGATACGCAGTATTTT.

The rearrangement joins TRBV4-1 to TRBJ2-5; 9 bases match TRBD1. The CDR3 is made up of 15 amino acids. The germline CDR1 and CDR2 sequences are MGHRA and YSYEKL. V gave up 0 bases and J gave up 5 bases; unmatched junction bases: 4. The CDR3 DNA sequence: TGCGCCAGCAGCCAAGAGGACAGGGGTTGGGAGACCCAGTACTTC. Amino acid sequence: CASSQEDRGWETQYF.

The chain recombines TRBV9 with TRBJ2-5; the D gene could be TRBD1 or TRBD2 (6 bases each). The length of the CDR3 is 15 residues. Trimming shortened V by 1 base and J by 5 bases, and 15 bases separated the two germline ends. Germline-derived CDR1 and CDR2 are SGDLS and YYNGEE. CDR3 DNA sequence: TGTGCCAGCAGCGTACTCCCGGGGGCACTGGAGACCCAGTACTTC. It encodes CASSVLPGALETQYF. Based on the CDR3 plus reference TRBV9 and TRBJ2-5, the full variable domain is DSGVTQTPKHLITATGQRVTLRCSPRSGDLSVYWYQQSLDQGLQFLIQYYNGEERAKGNILERFSAQQFPDLHSELNLSSLELGDSALYFCASSVLPGALETQYFGPGTRLLVL.

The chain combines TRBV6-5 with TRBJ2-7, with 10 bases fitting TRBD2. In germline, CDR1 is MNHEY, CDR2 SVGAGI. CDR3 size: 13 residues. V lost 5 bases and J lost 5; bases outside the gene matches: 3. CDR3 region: CASSGTSEHEQYF. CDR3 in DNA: TGTGCCAGCAGTGGGACTAGCGAGCACGAGCAGTACTTC.

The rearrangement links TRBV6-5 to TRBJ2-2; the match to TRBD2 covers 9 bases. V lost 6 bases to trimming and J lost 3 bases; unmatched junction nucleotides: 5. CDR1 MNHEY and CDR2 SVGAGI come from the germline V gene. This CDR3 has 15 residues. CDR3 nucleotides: TGTGCCAGCAGGTTAGCGGGAGACCACACCGGGGAGCTGTTTTTT. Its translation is CASRLAGDHTGELFF.

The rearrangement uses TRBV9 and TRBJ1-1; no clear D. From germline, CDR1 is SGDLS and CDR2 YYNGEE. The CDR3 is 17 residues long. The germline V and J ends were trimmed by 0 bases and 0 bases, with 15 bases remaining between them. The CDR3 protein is CASSVGSRAYMNTEAFF. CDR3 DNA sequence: TGTGCCAGCAGCGTAGGGAGTAGGGCTTACATGAACACTGAAGCTTTCTTT.

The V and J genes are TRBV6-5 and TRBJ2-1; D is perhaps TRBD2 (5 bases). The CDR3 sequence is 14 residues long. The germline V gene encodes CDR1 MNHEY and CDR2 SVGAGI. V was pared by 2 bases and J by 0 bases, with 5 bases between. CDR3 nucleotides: TGTGCCAGCAGTTACGGGAGCTCCTACAATGAGCAGTTCTTC. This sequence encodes CASSYGSSYNEQFF.

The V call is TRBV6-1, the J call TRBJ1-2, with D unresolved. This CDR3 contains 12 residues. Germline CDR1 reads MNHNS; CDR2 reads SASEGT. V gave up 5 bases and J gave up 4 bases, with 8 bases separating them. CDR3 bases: TGTGCCAGCAGTCTTGGCCCCTATGGCTACACCTTC. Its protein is CASSLGPYGYTF.

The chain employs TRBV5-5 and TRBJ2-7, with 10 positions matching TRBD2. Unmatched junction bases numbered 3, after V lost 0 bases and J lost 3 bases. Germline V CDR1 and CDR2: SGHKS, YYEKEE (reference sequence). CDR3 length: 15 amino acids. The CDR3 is CASSLAASGGYEQYF. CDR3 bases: TGTGCCAGCAGCTTGGCGGCTAGCGGGGGCTACGAGCAGTACTTC.

As DNA, the CDR3 is TGTGCCAGCAGCTTGAGGGGCAATCAGCCCCAGCATTTT. Encoded protein: CASSLRGNQPQHF. This chain connects TRBV7-9 to TRBJ1-5; D is unclear. V lost 3 bases and J 2 bases, leaving 5 bases between the germline ends. Germline CDR1 reads SEHNR; CDR2 reads FQNEAQ (reference sequence). This CDR3 spans 13 amino acids.